This TCR beta chain was recorded in a study of blood T cell repertoires in COVID-19. Overall study context: From the United States, Italy and Spain came samples of acute and convalescent COVID-19.

Generated by immunoSEQ multiplex PCR, the TCRdb table keeps only in-frame clones and is missing some. The top ten hold around 0.88% of the sample, which has roughly 170,000 clones, around nine tenths seen once. This TCR derives from a woman between 18 and 29 years old who had recovered from COVID-19. Sequencing used peripheral blood.

The DNA of the CDR3 is TGTGCCAGCTCACGAACAGGCAGGGCTCAGCCCCAGCATTTT. This gives the protein CASSRTGRAQPQHF. The chain combines TRBV18 with TRBJ1-5; D possibly corresponds to TRBD1 (5 bases). This CDR3 has 14 residues. From germline, CDR1 is KGHSH and CDR2 LQKENI. Trimming pared 4 bases from V and 6 bases from J, leaving 13 bases between.